The entry that follows covers one TCR beta chain sequence. The target antigen is unknown. Researchers prepared the TRB cDNA libraries using 5' RACE with UMI labels. For each CDR3 protein, TCRdb gives one entry from its re-call of the 5' RACE reads, without DNA. This sample carries some 100,000 distinct CDR3 sequences, with about 0.35% going to the ten biggest clones. The data were obtained in a study of CXCR3-negative and CXCR3-positive naive CD8 T cells. Study findings and constraints: Naive CXCR3-positive cells had TRB CDR3s more hydrophobic than those of CXCR3-negative naive cells.

Germline CDR1 LGHNA, CDR2 YSLEER. CDR3 length equals 14 residues. The J gene is TRBJ1-1, the V gene TRBV4-3. The TCR was taken from a human donor in good health. Some clones in this sample may be carry-over from other donors' samples. Source material: naive CXCR3+ CD8+ T cells from blood. Documented subset: CD45RO-CCR7+CD27+CD95- naive CD8+ T cells expressing CXCR3 (TNR3+). The CDR3 sequence: CASSQETTNTEAFF.